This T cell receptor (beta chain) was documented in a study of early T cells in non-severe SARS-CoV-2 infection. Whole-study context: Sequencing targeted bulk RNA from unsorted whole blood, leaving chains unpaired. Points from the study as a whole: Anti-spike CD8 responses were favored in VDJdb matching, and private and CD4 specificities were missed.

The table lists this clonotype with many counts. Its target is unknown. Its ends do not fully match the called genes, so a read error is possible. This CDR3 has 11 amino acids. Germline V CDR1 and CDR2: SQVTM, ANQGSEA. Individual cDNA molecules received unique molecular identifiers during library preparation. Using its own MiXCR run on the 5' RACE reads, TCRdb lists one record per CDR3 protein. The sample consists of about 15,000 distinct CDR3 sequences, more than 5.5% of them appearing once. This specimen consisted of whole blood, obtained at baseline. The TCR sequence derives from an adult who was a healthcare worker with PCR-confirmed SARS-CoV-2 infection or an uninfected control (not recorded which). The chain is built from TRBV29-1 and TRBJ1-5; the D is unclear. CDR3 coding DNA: TGCAGCGTTGTCAAGGATCAGCTCCAGCATTTT. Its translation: CSVVKDQLQHF. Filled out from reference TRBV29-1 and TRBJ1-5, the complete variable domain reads SAVISQKPSRDICQRGTSLTIQCQVDSQVTMMFWYRQQPGQSLTLIATANQGSEATYESGFVIDKFPISRPNLTFSTLTVSNMSPEDSSIYLCSVVKDQLQHFGDGTRLSIL.